A selection of T cell receptor beta chains follows, all from one sample in a study of blood T cells in healthy people across ages. MiXCR was run by TCRdb on the 5' RACE reads, yielding one entry per CDR3 protein. The table records approximately 770,000 distinct CDR3 sequences, over 45% of them present only once. Material for sequencing was blood. These receptors came from a man under 40 in good health. The CDR3 runs from the conserved cysteine through the conserved F or W. The listing skips clone size in some rows; elsewhere it reads once, few, many or a size class.

j_call clone_size v_call cdr3_aa
TRBJ2-5 NA TRBV5-4 CASSQGLQGPGETQYF
TRBJ1-2 NA TRBV18 CASSPLDRGEDYGYTF
TRBJ2-1 NA TRBV29-1 CSVARQGASEQFF
TRBJ1-2 NA TRBV7-2 CASSPDRGGSHSYTF
TRBJ2-3 NA TRBV7-2 CASSQQSGRYTGTDTQYF
TRBJ2-1 NA TRBV29-1 CSVAGVSGTNNKQFF
TRBJ2-3 NA TRBV12-3/TRBV12-4 CASSSMDVSLDTQYF
TRBJ1-6 NA TRBV7-9 CASSPRRTGDNSPLHF
TRBJ1-1 few TRBV7-9 CASSLGPSEAFF
TRBJ1-1 NA TRBV7-2 CASSSVPTGRTTEAFF
TRBJ2-7 once TRBV20-1 CSARDLQGAHYEQYF
TRBJ1-5 NA TRBV12-3/TRBV12-4 CASRVGFDSNQPQHF
TRBJ1-5 few TRBV30 CAWSLLGNQPQHF
TRBJ2-1 NA TRBV4-2 CASSQVASKVYNEQFF
TRBJ2-1 NA TRBV4-2 CASSQDLEYEQFF
TRBJ2-3 NA TRBV7-2 CASSSNPDLSTDTQYF
TRBJ2-5 NA TRBV4-2 CASQQDQETQYF
TRBJ2-1 once TRBV14 CASSQLAGAHNEQFF
TRBJ2-1 NA TRBV4-2 CASSQERGGSSYNEQFF
TRBJ2-1 once TRBV2 CASRTGEVGNEQFF
TRBJ2-4 few TRBV7-2 CASSLKGENIQYF
TRBJ2-7 NA TRBV6-5 CASSYASAAPTPYEQYF
TRBJ2-6 NA TRBV6-2/TRBV6-3 CASSYGGIGANVLTF
TRBJ2-1 NA TRBV20-1 CSAREAASGINEQFF
TRBJ2-2 NA TRBV12-3/TRBV12-4 CASSLELAETGELFF
TRBJ1-2 few TRBV2 CASSERPGGVRANYGYTF
TRBJ2-1 NA TRBV28 CASSFYPGNNEQFF
TRBJ2-3 NA TRBV20-1 CSARGFSRGSTDTQYF
TRBJ2-5 NA TRBV10-3 CAISAQGLQETQYF
TRBJ2-1 NA TRBV28 CASRVTGNEQFF
TRBJ2-3 few TRBV5-1 CASSLVGTDRTDTQYF
TRBJ2-3 few TRBV4-3 CASSQARADTQYF
TRBJ2-7 many TRBV5-1 CASSLEGTYEQYF
TRBJ2-6 once TRBV7-8 CAGGQGAYGANVLTF
TRBJ2-4 few TRBV7-9 CASSGGPSPNIQYF
TRBJ1-2 NA TRBV9 CASRDRLDYGYTF
TRBJ2-5 NA TRBV4-2 CASSRSLDYQETQYF
TRBJ2-4 NA TRBV24-1 CATSDSRTGGANIQYF
TRBJ2-7 few TRBV7-8 CASSNGIPGEQYF
TRBJ2-7 NA TRBV7-6 CASSLRAAGSFDEQYF
TRBJ2-6 NA TRBV4-2 CASSTDSGTNVLTF
TRBJ2-3 NA TRBV12-3/TRBV12-4 CASSLAGTSGNTDTQYF
TRBJ2-3 NA TRBV29-1 CSALRGQGAQNPRTQYF